The present TCR beta chain was sequenced within a study of beta chain features in type 1 diabetes. The sequenced template was cDNA made from the entire isolated RNA. The repertoire was sequenced with immunoSEQ multiplex PCR; TCRdb's copy has only in-frame clones and lacks some. The sample carries about 360,000 clones, around 12% recorded once. Trimming took 2 bases from V and 3 from J; bases not matched to a gene: 4. This CDR3 is 15 amino acids long. The germline CDR1 and CDR2 sequences are SGDLS and YYNGEE. A few counts support this clone. This rearrangement joins TRBV9 to TRBJ2-1; TRBD2 matches at 8 bases. This clonotype was obtained from a man aged 18 to 30 in good health. The sequenced sample was naive CD4+ T cells from blood. CDR3: CASSVSGSYYNEQFF. The CDR3 DNA reads as TGTGCCAGCAGCGTGAGCGGGAGCTACTACAATGAGCAGTTCTTC.